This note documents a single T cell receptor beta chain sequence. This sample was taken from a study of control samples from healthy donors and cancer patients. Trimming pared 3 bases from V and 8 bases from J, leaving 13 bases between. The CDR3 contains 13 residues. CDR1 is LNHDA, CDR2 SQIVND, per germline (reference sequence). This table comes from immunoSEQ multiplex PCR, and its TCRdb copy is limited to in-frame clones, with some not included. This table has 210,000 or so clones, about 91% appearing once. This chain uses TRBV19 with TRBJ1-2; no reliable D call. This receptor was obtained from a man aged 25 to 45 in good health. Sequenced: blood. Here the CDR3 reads CASSMRRRGGYTF. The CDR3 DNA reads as TGTGCCAGTAGTATGCGGCGGAGAGGGGGCTACACCTTC.